This TCR beta chain comes out of a study of blood T cells in healthy people across ages. Study-wide results and caveats: It was the long-lived donors that had more naive CD4+ cells and higher diversity than aged donors. Naive T cell percentage strongly correlated with TCR beta diversity. The recorded TCR beta diversity per million T cells decreased in a roughly linear manner with age.

The germline V gene has CDR1 DFQATT and CDR2 SNEGSKA (reference sequence). Trimming left V 3 bases short and J 2 bases short, with 8 bases between. The CDR3 loop spans 13 amino acids. Total RNA extraction produced at least 5.5 micrograms (per sample) for the study. Through a sample-barcoded 5' primer and a J-beta primer mix, a second PCR was run for about 6 to 11 cycles. MiXCR, applied by TCRdb to the 5' RACE reads, yields one record per CDR3 protein. The data contain roughly 1.9 million distinct CDR3 sequences, more than 35% of them singletons. This clonotype came up a few times. Its specificity is not known.

The sample comprised blood. This rearrangement joins TRBV20-1 to TRBJ2-1; D ambiguous. The source is a human donor in good health. CDR3 residues: CSARSFAYNEQFF. Written as DNA, the CDR3 is TGCAGTGCTAGGAGTTTTGCCTACAATGAGCAGTTCTTC.